These 22 T cell receptor beta chains were sequenced from one sample in a study of T cell repertoires in ileal Crohn's disease. Profiled with immunoSEQ multiplex PCR; TCRdb holds only in-frame clones, not every one. The table includes 6,500 or so clones, over 70% detected once. Time point defined: proximal margin of the surgical specimen (macroscopically non-inflamed). Sequencing used ileal tissue. These receptors originate from an adult with Crohn's disease.

The chain links TRBV11-2 to TRBJ2-3; D not resolved. This CDR3 spans 12 amino acids. Germline CDR1 and CDR2: SGHAT and FQNNGV. Trimming pared 5 bases from V and 2 bases from J, leaving 5 bases between. This CDR3 reads CASSVNTDTQYF. The CDR3 DNA reads TGTGCCAGCAGCGTAAACACAGATACGCAGTATTTT.

This clone appeared once. This chain uses TRBV6-4 with TRBJ2-3; TRBD1 agrees at 11 bases. The V and J ends lost 3 bases and 4 bases, in that order; junction bases with no gene match: 0. Germline CDR1 reads MRHNA; CDR2 reads SNTAGT. This CDR3 comprises 14 residues. CDR3 region: CASSEGQGADTQYF. Here the CDR3 DNA reads TGTGCCAGCAGTGAGGGACAGGGGGCAGATACGCAGTATTTT.

The chain uses TRBV28 and TRBJ1-4; D call uncertain. Trimming took 2 bases from V and 5 from J, leaving 12 bases between them. This CDR3 has 15 amino acids. Germline V gives CDR1 MDHEN, CDR2 SYDVKM. CDR3 loop: CASSLGGPSNEKLFF. The CDR3 region has the DNA TGTGCCAGCAGTTTAGGCGGACCTTCGAATGAAAAACTGTTTTTT. Combining the CDR3 with reference TRBV28 and TRBJ1-4 gives the whole variable domain DVKVTQSSRYLVKRTGEKVFLECVQDMDHENMFWYRQDPGLGLRLIYFSYDVKMKEKGDIPEGYSVSREKKERFSLILESASTNQTSMYLCASSLGGPSNEKLFFGSGTQLSVL.

The CDR3 spells CASSPSSVQQPQHF. The CDR3 DNA reads as TGTGCCAGCAGCCCGAGCTCGGTGCAGCAGCCCCAGCATTTT. The rearrangement joins TRBV7-2 to TRBJ1-5; D gene ambiguous. The CDR3 consists of 14 residues. V dropped 5 bases and J dropped 7 bases, with 15 bases sitting between them. Germline V CDR1 and CDR2: SGHTA, FQGNSA.

This clone was picked up one time. The V and J genes are TRBV5-4 and TRBJ1-2; 7 nucleotides align to TRBD1. Germline CDR1 SGHNT, CDR2 YYREEE (reference sequence). This CDR3 is 14 amino acids long. V trimming: 6 bases; J trimming: 0 bases; junction bases outside the gene matches: 5. The CDR3 nucleotides read TGTGCCAGCAACGGGGACAGATCTAACTATGGCTACACCTTC. Translated, it gives CASNGDRSNYGYTF.

This clone was seen a handful of times. J is TRBJ1-5 and V is TRBV28; D is possibly TRBD1 (6 bases). Germline V gene data show CDR1 as MDHEN and CDR2 as SYDVKM. The CDR3 has 15 residues. Trimming stripped 2 bases from V and 3 bases from J, with 11 bases between. For the CDR3, the DNA is TGTGCCAGCAGTTTAGTGGGACAACCCAATCAGCCCCAGCATTTT. It codes for CASSLVGQPNQPQHF.

This clone has more than one count but fewer than ten. The genes are TRBV28 and TRBJ1-2; D uncertain. The CDR3 is 14 amino acids. From germline, CDR1 is MDHEN and CDR2 SYDVKM. With 4 bases removed from V and 4 bases from J, the gap between germline ends came to 13 bases. CDR3 residues: CASSSPGLSYGYTF. The CDR3 DNA follows: TGTGCCAGCAGTTCCCCAGGTCTGAGCTATGGCTACACCTTC.

As regards this clone: The junction departs from the called germline gene at one end, perhaps through a read error. The gene calls are TRBV28 and TRBJ1-5; a weak D match, TRBD1 (5 bases). From germline, CDR1 is MDHEN and CDR2 SYDVKM. The CDR3 length is 15 residues. CDR3 amino acids: CASSLGGDSSQPQHF. Written as DNA, the CDR3 is TGTGCCAGCAGCCTTGGGGGGGATAGCAGTCAGCCCCAGCATTTT. The variable domain in full, with the rest retrieved from reference TRBV28 and TRBJ1-5, is DVKVTQSSRYLVKRTGEKVFLECVQDMDHENMFWYRQDPGLGLRLIYFSYDVKMKEKGDIPEGYSVSREKKERFSLILESASTNQTSMYLCASSLGGDSSQPQHFGDGTRLSIL.

This rearrangement joins TRBV5-8 to TRBJ1-1, with no clear D. Per germline, CDR1 SGHTS and CDR2 YDEGEE. The CDR3 runs to 11 residues. V was pared by 4 bases and J by 6 bases, with 7 bases between. In DNA, the CDR3 is TGTGCCAGCAGCGCCCCCTCTGAAGCTTTCTTT. The encoded protein is CASSAPSEAFF.

V usage is TRBV7-9 and J usage is TRBJ2-2, with a possible D match to TRBD2 (5 bases). Trimming left V 5 bases short and J 4 bases short, with 11 bases between. Germline assignment: CDR1 SEHNR and CDR2 FQNEAQ (reference sequence). The CDR3 has 14 amino acids. In nucleotides, the CDR3 is TGTGCCAGCAGCCGAGGGAGTGGCACCGGGGAGCTGTTTTTT. Protein: CASSRGSGTGELFF.

This clone was recorded only once. The V call is TRBV29-1, the J call TRBJ2-7, with 8 bases that match TRBD2. From germline, CDR1 is SQVTM and CDR2 ANQGSEA. The CDR3 length is 13 residues. The V gene end was trimmed by 3 bases and the J gene end by 3 bases; junction bases not matched to a gene: 4. The CDR3 spells CSVETGGIYEQYF. The DNA for the CDR3 is TGCAGCGTTGAGACGGGGGGGATCTACGAGCAGTACTTC.

The chain combines TRBV5-6 with TRBJ2-7; possible D gene TRBD1, 6 bases. CDR1 and CDR2 from the germline V gene are SGHDT and YYEEEE. V was clipped by 2 bases and J by 3 bases, with 12 bases between them. This CDR3 is 14 amino acids long. In nucleotides, the CDR3 is TGTGCCAGCAGCTTAGGGGGTAGGCGCTACGAGCAGTACTTC. Its protein is CASSLGGRRYEQYF.

This clone has just a few counts. The V gene is TRBV11-2, the J gene TRBJ2-7; 7 bases match TRBD2. The J segment lost 5 bases and the V segment lost 1 base, leaving 2 bases of the junction unmatched. From germline, CDR1 is SGHAT and CDR2 FQNNGV. The CDR3 is made up of 13 amino acids. The chain's CDR3 is CASSLGGLDEQYF. The CDR3 region has the DNA TGTGCCAGCAGCTTAGGCGGACTAGACGAGCAGTACTTC.

This CDR3 is CAWSPPGLAGAYEQYF. CDR3 coding DNA: TGTGCCTGGAGTCCACCCGGACTAGCGGGAGCGTACGAGCAGTACTTC. The chain has TRBV30 and TRBJ2-7; 13 bases map to TRBD2. There are 16 residues in the CDR3. The V and J ends lost 2 bases and 4 bases, in that order; junction bases with no gene match: 8. Germline-derived CDR1 and CDR2 are GTSNPN and SVGIG (reference sequence).

The V and J genes are TRBV9 and TRBJ1-2; 8 nucleotides agree with TRBD1. Germline V gives CDR1 SGDLS, CDR2 YYNGEE. With 3 bases clipped from V and 6 bases from J, the junction kept 7 bases outside the gene matches. The CDR3 is 14 amino acids. The CDR3 bases are TGTGCCAGCAGCGCAGGGGGCTTCGTGGATGGCTACACCTTC. It yields the protein CASSAGGFVDGYTF.

J is TRBJ2-3 and V is TRBV6-5, with D possibly TRBD2 on 5 matching bases. The germline V and J ends were trimmed by 6 bases and 0 bases, with 13 bases remaining between them. The CDR3 has 15 residues. Germline V lookup: CDR1 MNHEY, CDR2 SVGAGI. CDR3 DNA: TGTGCCAGCAGAAAACGGAGCGGCAGCACAGATACGCAGTATTTT. Residues: CASRKRSGSTDTQYF.

The CDR3 nucleotides are TGTGCCAGTGGGACAGGGGCCTCGCATGAGCAGTTCTTC. Translating gives CASGTGASHEQFF. The genes are TRBV6-5 and TRBJ2-1; the match to TRBD1 covers 10 bases. The CDR3 has 13 residues. Per the germline V gene, CDR1 is MNHEY and CDR2 is SVGAGI. The V and J ends lost 9 bases and 8 bases, in that order; junction bases with no gene match: 7.

V gene TRBV4-3 combines with J gene TRBJ2-7; TRBD1 matches at 7 bases. CDR3 size: 13 residues. The germline gives CDR1 LGHNA, CDR2 YSLEER. J gave up 7 bases and V 3 bases, and 6 bases lay outside the gene matches. The CDR3 sequence is CASSQWTGQEQYF. CDR3 nucleotide sequence: TGCGCCAGCAGCCAGTGGACAGGCCAGGAGCAGTACTTC.

The rearrangement links TRBV27 to TRBJ1-1; 8 positions agree with TRBD1. J gave up 5 bases and V 3 bases, and 11 bases lay outside the gene matches. Germline lookup yields CDR1 MNHEY and CDR2 SMNVEV (reference sequence). The CDR3 is 16 residues long. This CDR3 is CASSFRTGRMGTEAFF. In nucleotides, the CDR3 is TGTGCCAGCAGTTTTAGGACAGGGCGAATGGGAACTGAAGCTTTCTTT.

This chain links TRBV7-6 with TRBJ2-1, with TRBD2 identical over 14 bases. The germline gives CDR1 SGHVS, CDR2 FNYEAQ. The V and J ends lost 5 bases and 10 bases, in that order; junction bases with no gene match: 7. This CDR3 spans 15 amino acids. Written as DNA, the CDR3 is TGTGCCAGCAGCGCAGGGACTAGCGGGAGCAGGGAGCAGTTCTTC. This translates into CASSAGTSGSREQFF.

The chain combines TRBV5-1 with TRBJ1-4; D is possibly TRBD1 (5 bases). V lost 3 bases and J 0 bases, leaving 12 bases between the germline ends. This CDR3 has 16 residues. Looked up from germline, CDR1 is SGHRS and CDR2 is YFSETQ. Written as DNA, the CDR3 is TGCGCCAGCAGCTATACAGGAGCTGCAACTAATGAAAAACTGTTTTTT. Residues: CASSYTGAATNEKLFF.

The rearrangement uses TRBV7-8 and TRBJ2-2; D gene unclear. This CDR3 has 16 residues. From germline, CDR1 is SGHVS and CDR2 FQNEAQ. Trimming stripped 1 base from V and 2 bases from J, with 11 bases between. CDR3 sequence: CASSLEERLNTGELFF. CDR3 in DNA: TGTGCCAGCAGCTTAGAGGAGAGACTTAACACCGGGGAGCTGTTTTTT.